This entry features one TCR beta chain sequence. This sample stems from a study of blood T cell repertoires in COVID-19. For the study at large: The cDNA or gDNA used as material had been derived from T cells, B-cell-depleted T cells, or PBMCs.

TCRdb's table, derived via immunoSEQ multiplex PCR, lists solely in-frame clones and lacks some. The sample records roughly 220,000 clones, 84% being singletons. V lost 3 bases and J lost 3, with 5 bases in between. This CDR3 region has 12 residues. Germline lookup yields CDR1 LNHDA and CDR2 SQIVND (reference sequence). Individuals drawn from 24 US areas were about 18 to 90 years old. Cohort 3 donors were reported recovered after two negative PCRs, clearance, or symptom resolution. The sample was PBMCs or T cells enriched from blood (not recorded which). This TCR derives from a woman aged 40 to 50 who had recovered from COVID-19. The chain is built from TRBV19 and TRBJ1-2; no clear D. The CDR3 loop is CASSISYYGYTF. The CDR3 DNA reads as TGTGCCAGTAGTATCAGTTACTATGGCTACACCTTC.